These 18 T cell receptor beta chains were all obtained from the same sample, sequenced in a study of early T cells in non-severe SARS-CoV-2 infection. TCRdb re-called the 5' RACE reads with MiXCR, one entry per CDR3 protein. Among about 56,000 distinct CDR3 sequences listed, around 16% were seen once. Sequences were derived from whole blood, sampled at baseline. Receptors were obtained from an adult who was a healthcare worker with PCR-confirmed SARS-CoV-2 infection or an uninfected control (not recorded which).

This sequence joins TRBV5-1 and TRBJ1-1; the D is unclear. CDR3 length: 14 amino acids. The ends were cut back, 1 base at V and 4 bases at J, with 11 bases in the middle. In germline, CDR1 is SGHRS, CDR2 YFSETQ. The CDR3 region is CASSLTGRVTEAFF. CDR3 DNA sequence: TGCGCCAGCAGCTTGACCGGGAGGGTCACTGAAGCTTTCTTT.

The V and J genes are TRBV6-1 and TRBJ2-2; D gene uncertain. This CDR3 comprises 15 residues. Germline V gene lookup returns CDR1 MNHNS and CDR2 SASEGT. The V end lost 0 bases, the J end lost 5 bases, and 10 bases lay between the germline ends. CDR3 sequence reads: CASSEAMGVTGELFF. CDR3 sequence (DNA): TGTGCCAGCAGTGAAGCGATGGGTGTGACCGGGGAGCTGTTTTTT.

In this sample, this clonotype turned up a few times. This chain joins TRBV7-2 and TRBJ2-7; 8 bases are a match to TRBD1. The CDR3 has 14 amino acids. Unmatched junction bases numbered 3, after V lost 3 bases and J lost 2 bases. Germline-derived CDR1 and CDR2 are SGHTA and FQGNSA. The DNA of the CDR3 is TGTGCCAGCAGCTTGGGACAGGAGCCCTACGAGCAGTACTTC. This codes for CASSLGQEPYEQYF.

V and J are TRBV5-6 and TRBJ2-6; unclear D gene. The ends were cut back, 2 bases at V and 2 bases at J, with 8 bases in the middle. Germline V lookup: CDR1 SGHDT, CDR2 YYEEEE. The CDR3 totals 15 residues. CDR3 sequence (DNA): TGTGCCAGCAGCTTCTTTTCTACTGGGGCCAACGTCCTGACTTTC. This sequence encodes CASSFFSTGANVLTF.

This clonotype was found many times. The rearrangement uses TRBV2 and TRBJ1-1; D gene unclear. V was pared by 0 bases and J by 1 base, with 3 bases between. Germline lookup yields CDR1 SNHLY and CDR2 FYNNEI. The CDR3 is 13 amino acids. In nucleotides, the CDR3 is TGTGCCAGCAGTGAAGCTTCGAACACTGAAGCTTTCTTT. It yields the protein CASSEASNTEAFF.

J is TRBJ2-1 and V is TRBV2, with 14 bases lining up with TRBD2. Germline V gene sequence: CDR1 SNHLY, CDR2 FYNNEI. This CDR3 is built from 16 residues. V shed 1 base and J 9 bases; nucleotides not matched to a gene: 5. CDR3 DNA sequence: TGTGCCAGCAGTGAAGGGACTAGCGGGAGGCTCGGTGAGCAGTTCTTC. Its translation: CASSEGTSGRLGEQFF.

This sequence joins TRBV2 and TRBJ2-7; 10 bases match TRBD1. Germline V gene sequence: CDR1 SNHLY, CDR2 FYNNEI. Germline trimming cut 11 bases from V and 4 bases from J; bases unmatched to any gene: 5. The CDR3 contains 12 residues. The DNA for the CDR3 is TGTGCCGGGGGGACAGGGGATTACGAGCAGTACTTC. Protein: CAGGTGDYEQYF.

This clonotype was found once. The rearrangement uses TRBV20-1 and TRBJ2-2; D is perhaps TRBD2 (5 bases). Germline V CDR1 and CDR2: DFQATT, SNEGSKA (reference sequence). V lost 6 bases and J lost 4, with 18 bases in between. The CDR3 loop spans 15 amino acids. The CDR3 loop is CSARGTGESTGELFF. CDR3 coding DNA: TGCAGTGCACGGGGAACCGGGGAGAGCACCGGGGAGCTGTTTTTT.

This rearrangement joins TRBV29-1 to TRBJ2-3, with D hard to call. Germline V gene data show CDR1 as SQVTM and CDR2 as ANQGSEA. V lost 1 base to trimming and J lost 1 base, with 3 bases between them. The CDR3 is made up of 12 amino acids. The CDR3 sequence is CSVEAGTDTQYF. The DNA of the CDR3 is TGCAGCGTTGAAGCCGGCACAGATACGCAGTATTTT.

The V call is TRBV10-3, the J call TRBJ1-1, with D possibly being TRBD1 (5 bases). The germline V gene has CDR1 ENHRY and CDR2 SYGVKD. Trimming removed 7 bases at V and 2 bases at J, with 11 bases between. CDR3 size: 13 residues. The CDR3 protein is CAITPQGNTEAFF. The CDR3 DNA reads TGTGCCATCACTCCTCAGGGAAACACTGAAGCTTTCTTT.

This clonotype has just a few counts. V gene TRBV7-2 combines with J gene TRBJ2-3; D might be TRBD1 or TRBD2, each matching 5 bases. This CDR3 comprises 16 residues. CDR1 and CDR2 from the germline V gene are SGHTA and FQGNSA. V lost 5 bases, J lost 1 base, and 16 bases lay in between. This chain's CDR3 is CASSPGAGEGTDTQYF. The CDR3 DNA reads TGTGCCAGCAGCCCCGGGGCAGGTGAAGGCACAGATACGCAGTATTTT.

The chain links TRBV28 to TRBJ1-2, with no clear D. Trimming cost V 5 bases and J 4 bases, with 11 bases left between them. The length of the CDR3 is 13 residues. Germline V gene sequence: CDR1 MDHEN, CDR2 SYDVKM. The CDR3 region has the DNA TGTGCCAGCAGTCCCCCGGGGTTCTATGGCTACACCTTC. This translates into CASSPPGFYGYTF.

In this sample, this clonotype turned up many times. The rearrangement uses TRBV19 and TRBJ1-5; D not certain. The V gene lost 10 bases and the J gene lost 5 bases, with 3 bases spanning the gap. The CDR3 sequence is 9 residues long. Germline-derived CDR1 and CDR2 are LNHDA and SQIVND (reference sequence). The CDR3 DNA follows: TGTGCCATATATCAGCCCCAGCATTTT. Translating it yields CAIYQPQHF.

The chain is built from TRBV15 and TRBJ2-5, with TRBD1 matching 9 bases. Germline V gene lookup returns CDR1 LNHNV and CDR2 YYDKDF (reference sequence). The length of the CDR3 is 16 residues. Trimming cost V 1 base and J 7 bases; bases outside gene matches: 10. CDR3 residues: CATSRGGTGPRATQYF. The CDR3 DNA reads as TGTGCCACCAGCAGAGGAGGGACAGGGCCCCGGGCGACCCAGTACTTC.

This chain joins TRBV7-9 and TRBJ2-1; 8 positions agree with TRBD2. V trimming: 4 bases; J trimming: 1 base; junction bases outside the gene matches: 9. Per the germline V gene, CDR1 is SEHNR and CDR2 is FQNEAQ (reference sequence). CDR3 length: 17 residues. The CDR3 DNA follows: TGTGCCAGCAGCTGGAGCGGGAGTAGGAAGTCCTACAATGAGCAGTTCTTC. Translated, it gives CASSWSGSRKSYNEQFF.

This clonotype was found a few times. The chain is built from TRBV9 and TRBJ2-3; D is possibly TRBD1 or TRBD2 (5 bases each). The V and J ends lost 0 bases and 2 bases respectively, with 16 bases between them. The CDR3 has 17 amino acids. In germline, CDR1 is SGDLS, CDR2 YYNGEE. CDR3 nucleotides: TGTGCCAGCAGCGTAGGGGGGAGCTTAGGGCTCACAGATACGCAGTATTTT. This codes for CASSVGGSLGLTDTQYF.

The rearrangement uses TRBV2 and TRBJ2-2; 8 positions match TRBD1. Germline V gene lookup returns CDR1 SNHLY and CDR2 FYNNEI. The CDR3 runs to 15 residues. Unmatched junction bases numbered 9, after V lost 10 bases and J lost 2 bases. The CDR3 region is CAIPWDRSNTGELFF. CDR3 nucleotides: TGTGCCATCCCCTGGGACAGGTCAAACACCGGGGAGCTGTTTTTT.

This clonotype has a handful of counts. The CDR3 bases are TGCGCCAGCAGCTCTATGGGGGGCTTAGATACGCAGTATTTT. Translated, it gives CASSSMGGLDTQYF. The chain employs TRBV5-1 and TRBJ2-3; either TRBD1 or TRBD2 may fit D (6 bases each). V was clipped by 3 bases and J by 5 bases, with 13 bases between them. Germline V lookup: CDR1 SGHRS, CDR2 YFSETQ. The CDR3 runs 14 residues.